A selection of T cell receptor beta chains follows, all from one sample in a study of blood T cells in healthy people across ages. TCRdb redid the calling of the 5' RACE reads with MiXCR, one entry per CDR3 protein. The repertoire includes 750,000 to 950,000 distinct CDR3 sequences, roughly 28% of them detected once, and 10% to 13% sits in the top ten. Separately, the same data were catalogued under a study of T cells of mothers and their children.

The sample comprised blood. The receptors originated from a woman between 40 and 50 years old in good health. CDR3s include the opening cysteine and the closing phenylalanine or tryptophan. Each record gives: V gene, clone size, J gene, D gene, CDR3 DNA, CDR3 protein. The D gene is left open where the match is weak. The size entry is marked missing in some rows and otherwise reads once, few, many or a size class.

v_gene: TRBV4-1; abundance: .; j_gene: TRBJ1-1; d_gene: .; CDR3nt: TGCGCCAGCAGCCAAGTCCACGGAGAAGCTTTCTTT; CDR3aa: CASSQVHGEAFF
v_gene: TRBV7-3; abundance: .; j_gene: TRBJ2-1; d_gene: TRBD2; CDR3nt: TGTGCCAGCAGCTTACCTCTACTAGCGGGGCCGGATGAGCAGTTCTTC; CDR3aa: CASSLPLLAGPDEQFF
v_gene: TRBV10-3; abundance: few; j_gene: TRBJ1-4; d_gene: TRBD1; CDR3nt: TGTGCCATCCGGGAGACAGGGGCAAATGAAAAACTGTTTTTT; CDR3aa: CAIRETGANEKLFF
v_gene: TRBV10-3; abundance: many; j_gene: TRBJ2-7; d_gene: .; CDR3nt: TGTGCCATCAGAGGTAGCTACGAGCAGTACTTC; CDR3aa: CAIRGSYEQYF
v_gene: TRBV28; abundance: many; j_gene: TRBJ2-4; d_gene: .; CDR3nt: TGTGCCAGCAGTTTATGGACAAATGGGGTAGCCAAAAACATTCAGTACTTC; CDR3aa: CASSLWTNGVAKNIQYF
v_gene: TRBV29-1; abundance: many; j_gene: TRBJ1-2; d_gene: .; CDR3nt: TGCAGCGTTGAAGCCGGGGGGCAGAACTATGGCTACACCTTC; CDR3aa: CSVEAGGQNYGYTF
v_gene: TRBV7-3; abundance: few; j_gene: TRBJ1-5; d_gene: .; CDR3nt: TGTGCCAGCAGCTTACAAGGGGGTGGTCAGCCCCAGCATTTT; CDR3aa: CASSLQGGGQPQHF
v_gene: TRBV10-3; abundance: many; j_gene: TRBJ1-2; d_gene: TRBD1; CDR3nt: TGTGCCATCAGTGAGACACTCCCGGGACAGGCCGTCTATGGCTACACCTTC; CDR3aa: CAISETLPGQAVYGYTF
v_gene: TRBV19; abundance: .; j_gene: TRBJ1-6; d_gene: TRBD1; CDR3nt: TGTGCCAGTAGTATAAGAGGGGGCATTTCACCCCTCCACTTT; CDR3aa: CASSIRGGISPLHF
v_gene: TRBV20-1; abundance: .; j_gene: TRBJ2-3; d_gene: TRBD1; CDR3nt: TGCAGTGTCCAGGGGGCGTTTGGCACAGATACGCAGTATTTT; CDR3aa: CSVQGAFGTDTQYF
v_gene: TRBV6-6; abundance: few; j_gene: TRBJ1-5; d_gene: .; CDR3nt: TGTGCCAGCAGTTACGGGGGGCGCGGGCAGCCCCAGCATTTT; CDR3aa: CASSYGGRGQPQHF
v_gene: TRBV28; abundance: few; j_gene: TRBJ1-6; d_gene: .; CDR3nt: TGTGCCAGCATCTCCCCCCAGGGTACTTCACCCCTCCACTTT; CDR3aa: CASISPQGTSPLHF
v_gene: TRBV20-1; abundance: .; j_gene: TRBJ1-2; d_gene: .; CDR3nt: TGCAGTGCTTGGGGAGTTAACTATGGCTACACCTTC; CDR3aa: CSAWGVNYGYTF
v_gene: TRBV5-6; abundance: .; j_gene: TRBJ2-5; d_gene: TRBD1; CDR3nt: TGTGCCAGCAGCTTTGAGACAGGGGCGGGCCAAGAGACCCAGTACTTC; CDR3aa: CASSFETGAGQETQYF
v_gene: TRBV12-3/TRBV12-4; abundance: .; j_gene: TRBJ1-1; d_gene: TRBD1; CDR3nt: TGTGCCAGCAGCCCTCCGGGACAGGGGGGACCTTTCTTT; CDR3aa: CASSPPGQGGPFF
v_gene: TRBV7-8; abundance: many; j_gene: TRBJ2-7; d_gene: .; CDR3nt: TGTGCCAGCAGCGACCCTCGGCGGGGGCTGGACGAGCAGTACTTC; CDR3aa: CASSDPRRGLDEQYF
v_gene: TRBV6-5; abundance: many; j_gene: TRBJ2-1; d_gene: .; CDR3nt: TGTGCCAGCAGTTACGGGGGGTACCCCTACAATGAGCAGTTCTTC; CDR3aa: CASSYGGYPYNEQFF
v_gene: TRBV6-6; abundance: many; j_gene: TRBJ1-2; d_gene: .; CDR3nt: TGTGCCAGCAGTACCCGCCGGGCAGGGGTCGTCTATGGCTACACCTTC; CDR3aa: CASSTRRAGVVYGYTF
v_gene: TRBV28; abundance: .; j_gene: TRBJ2-1; d_gene: .; CDR3nt: TGTGCCAGCAGCCCTGACCCAGTGAGCTCCTACAATGAGCAGTTCTTC; CDR3aa: CASSPDPVSSYNEQFF
v_gene: TRBV5-6; abundance: .; j_gene: TRBJ2-2; d_gene: .; CDR3nt: TGTGCCAGCAGCCCTTTCAACACCGGGGAGCTGTTTTTT; CDR3aa: CASSPFNTGELFF
v_gene: TRBV28; abundance: .; j_gene: TRBJ1-6; d_gene: .; CDR3nt: TGTGCCAGCAGTTCAGCACCTCAAGGTATACTCTATAATTCACCCCTCCACTTT; CDR3aa: CASSSAPQGILYNSPLHF
v_gene: TRBV3-1; abundance: .; j_gene: TRBJ2-6; d_gene: .; CDR3nt: TGTGCCAGCAGCCAAGGGGAACCCAGCGTCCTGACTTTC; CDR3aa: CASSQGEPSVLTF
v_gene: TRBV4-3; abundance: many; j_gene: TRBJ1-6; d_gene: .; CDR3nt: TGCGCCAGCAGCCAAGATCTCGATTCACCCCTCCACTTT; CDR3aa: CASSQDLDSPLHF
v_gene: TRBV7-3; abundance: many; j_gene: TRBJ2-7; d_gene: TRBD1; CDR3nt: TGTGCCAGCAGCCGACAGGGTTGGGACGAGCAGTACTTC; CDR3aa: CASSRQGWDEQYF
v_gene: TRBV5-1; abundance: .; j_gene: TRBJ2-2; d_gene: .; CDR3nt: TGCGCCAGCAGCAAGCTTGATTCCACCGGGGAGCTGTTTTTT; CDR3aa: CASSKLDSTGELFF
v_gene: TRBV10-3; abundance: .; j_gene: TRBJ2-3; d_gene: .; CDR3nt: TGTGCCATCACCGCGGGACACCATAACTCCTACGAGCAGTATTTT; CDR3aa: CAITAGHHNSYEQYF
v_gene: TRBV2; abundance: .; j_gene: TRBJ2-3; d_gene: .; CDR3nt: TGTGCCAGCAGTGTTTTAGGACTCGCCACAGATACGCAGTATTTT; CDR3aa: CASSVLGLATDTQYF
v_gene: TRBV6-5; abundance: few; j_gene: TRBJ1-5; d_gene: TRBD1; CDR3nt: TGTGCCAGCAGTTCCGCGACAGGGGGCTCATATCAGCCCCAGCATTTT; CDR3aa: CASSSATGGSYQPQHF
v_gene: TRBV5-1; abundance: few; j_gene: TRBJ2-3; d_gene: .; CDR3nt: TGCGCCAGCAGCTTGGAACCTAGTAACCGCGATTATGGTACAGATACGCAGTATTTT; CDR3aa: CASSLEPSNRDYGTDTQYF
v_gene: TRBV15; abundance: many; j_gene: TRBJ2-3; d_gene: .; CDR3nt: TGTGCCACCACTAAGCGGCTGGGTGGAGATACGCAGTATTTT; CDR3aa: CATTKRLGGDTQYF
v_gene: TRBV27; abundance: .; j_gene: TRBJ2-1; d_gene: .; CDR3nt: TGTGCCAGCAGTTTCGCCGCCCTCAGGGGAAATGAGCAGTTCTTC; CDR3aa: CASSFAALRGNEQFF
v_gene: TRBV7-2; abundance: .; j_gene: TRBJ2-7; d_gene: .; CDR3nt: TGTGCCAGCAGCTCATCGGTGGGACCCTACAATGAGCAGTACTTC; CDR3aa: CASSSSVGPYNEQYF
v_gene: TRBV7-4; abundance: many; j_gene: TRBJ1-2; d_gene: .; CDR3nt: TGTGCCAGCAGCTCCTGCCTTGTCGGGGGTGTCTGTGGCTACACCTTC; CDR3aa: CASSSCLVGGVCGYTF
v_gene: TRBV7-2; abundance: few; j_gene: TRBJ1-2; d_gene: .; CDR3nt: TGTGCCAGCAGCCCCGGACACGCGTCGGGCTACACCTTC; CDR3aa: CASSPGHASGYTF
v_gene: TRBV7-8; abundance: few; j_gene: TRBJ2-7; d_gene: .; CDR3nt: TGTGCCAGCAGCCCCCACGGGCAGGCAGGATCCTACGAGCAGTACTTC; CDR3aa: CASSPHGQAGSYEQYF
v_gene: TRBV2; abundance: .; j_gene: TRBJ2-7; d_gene: TRBD1; CDR3nt: TGTGCCAGCGAGACAGGGGGAAGAGGCGAGCAGTACTTC; CDR3aa: CASETGGRGEQYF
v_gene: TRBV20-1; abundance: many; j_gene: TRBJ1-1; d_gene: .; CDR3nt: TGCAGTGCTAGAGAGGACATGAACACTGAAGCTTTCTTT; CDR3aa: CSAREDMNTEAFF
v_gene: TRBV6-5; abundance: .; j_gene: TRBJ1-6; d_gene: .; CDR3nt: TGTGCCAGCAGTTACGAGGAGGGGCCCAGCTCCTATAATTCACCCCTCCACTTT; CDR3aa: CASSYEEGPSSYNSPLHF
v_gene: TRBV12-3/TRBV12-4; abundance: .; j_gene: TRBJ1-4; d_gene: .; CDR3nt: TGTGCCAGCAACCCAGGGTCGACTAATGAAAAACTGTTTTTT; CDR3aa: CASNPGSTNEKLFF
v_gene: TRBV12-3/TRBV12-4; abundance: .; j_gene: TRBJ2-7; d_gene: .; CDR3nt: TGTGCCAGCAGTTTAGCCCACTTCCGAGGGGGGGAAGATGTCCAGTACTTC; CDR3aa: CASSLAHFRGGEDVQYF
v_gene: TRBV5-1; abundance: many; j_gene: TRBJ2-1; d_gene: TRBD2; CDR3nt: TGCGCCAGCAGCTTGGCCATACTAGCGGGGGGGCGTAATGAGCAGTTCTTC; CDR3aa: CASSLAILAGGRNEQFF
v_gene: TRBV7-9; abundance: many; j_gene: TRBJ1-4; d_gene: .; CDR3nt: TGTGCCAGCAGCCCCGGGACAAGTAATGAAAAACTGTTTTTT; CDR3aa: CASSPGTSNEKLFF
v_gene: TRBV20-1; abundance: few; j_gene: TRBJ2-7; d_gene: .; CDR3nt: TGCAGTGCCTTACTGGTTAGCGAGCAGTACTTC; CDR3aa: CSALLVSEQYF
v_gene: TRBV4-3; abundance: few; j_gene: TRBJ2-1; d_gene: TRBD1; CDR3nt: TGCGCCAGCAGCCAGGGACAGGGGGACAATGAGCAGTTCTTC; CDR3aa: CASSQGQGDNEQFF
v_gene: TRBV14; abundance: .; j_gene: TRBJ2-7; d_gene: TRBD2; CDR3nt: TGTGCCAGCAGCGTCGGACCGGGGGGCTACGAGCAGTACTTC; CDR3aa: CASSVGPGGYEQYF
v_gene: TRBV6-2/TRBV6-3; abundance: once; j_gene: TRBJ2-7; d_gene: .; CDR3nt: TGTGCCAGCGGTTACTCGGCACCTGAGCAGTACTTC; CDR3aa: CASGYSAPEQYF
v_gene: TRBV2; abundance: few; j_gene: TRBJ2-3; d_gene: TRBD2; CDR3nt: TGTGCCAGCAGTGGACTAGCGGGGGCCCCCACAGATACGCAGTATTTT; CDR3aa: CASSGLAGAPTDTQYF
v_gene: TRBV2; abundance: .; j_gene: TRBJ1-2; d_gene: .; CDR3nt: TGTGCCAGCAGGGACACCATCCGGTATGGCTACACCTTC; CDR3aa: CASRDTIRYGYTF